The T cell receptor beta chain under discussion was sequenced for a study of blood T cells in healthy people across ages. Study results and caveats: TCR beta diversity tracked closely with naive T cell percentage. In long-lived donors, naive CD4+ cell counts and diversity exceeded those of aged donors. Significant beta diversity loss was already apparent by age roughly 40, declining roughly linearly.

The V and J ends lost 3 bases and 2 bases, in that order; junction bases with no gene match: 9. Germline assignment: CDR1 LGHNT and CDR2 FRNRAP. This CDR3 has 17 residues. Isolation of PBMCs gave at least 6.5 million cells per sample. This clonotype has only a few counts. Its antigen is currently unknown. Through a sample-barcoded 5' primer and a J-beta primer mix, a second PCR was run for about 6 to 11 cycles. Using its own MiXCR run on the 5' RACE reads, TCRdb lists one record per CDR3 protein. The data hold roughly 680,000 distinct CDR3 sequences, with over 20% observed a single time. This rearrangement joins TRBV12-5 to TRBJ2-7, with 11 bases identical to TRBD2. The TCR sequence derives from a man aged 65 to 85 in good health. The sample was blood. The CDR3: CASGFQKTSGITYEQYF. CDR3 in DNA: TGTGCTAGTGGTTTCCAGAAGACTAGCGGGATTACCTACGAGCAGTACTTC.